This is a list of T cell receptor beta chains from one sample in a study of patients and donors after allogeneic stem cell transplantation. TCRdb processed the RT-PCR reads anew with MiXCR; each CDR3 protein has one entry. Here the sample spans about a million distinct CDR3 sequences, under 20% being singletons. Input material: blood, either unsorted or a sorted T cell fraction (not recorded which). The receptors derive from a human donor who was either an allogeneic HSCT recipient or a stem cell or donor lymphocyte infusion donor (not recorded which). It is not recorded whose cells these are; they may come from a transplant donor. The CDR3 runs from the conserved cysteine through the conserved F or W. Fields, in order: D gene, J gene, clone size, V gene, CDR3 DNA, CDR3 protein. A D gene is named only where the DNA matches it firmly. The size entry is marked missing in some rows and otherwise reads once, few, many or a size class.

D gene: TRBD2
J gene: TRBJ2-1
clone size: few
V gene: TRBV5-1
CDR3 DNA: TGCGCCAGCAGCCCAGGTAGGGGAGGGAATGAGCAGTTCTTC
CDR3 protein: CASSPGRGGNEQFF

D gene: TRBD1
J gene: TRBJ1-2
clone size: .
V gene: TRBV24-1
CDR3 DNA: TGTGCCACCAGTGAATCGACAGGGGGCATGCTTGGCTACACCTTC
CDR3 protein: CATSESTGGMLGYTF

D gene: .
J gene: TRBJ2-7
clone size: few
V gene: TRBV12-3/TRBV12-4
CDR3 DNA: TGTGCCAGCACCTACGGAGGAAAGGGACAGTACTTC
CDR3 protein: CASTYGGKGQYF

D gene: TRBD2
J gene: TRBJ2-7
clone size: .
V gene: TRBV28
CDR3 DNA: TGTGCCAGCAGTCCCTACTTCGGGGAGGGCTACGAGCAGTACTTC
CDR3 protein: CASSPYFGEGYEQYF

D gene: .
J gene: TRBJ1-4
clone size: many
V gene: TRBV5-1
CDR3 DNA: TGCGCCAGCAGCTTTGGACAGACGAATGAAAAACTGTTTTTT
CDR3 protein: CASSFGQTNEKLFF

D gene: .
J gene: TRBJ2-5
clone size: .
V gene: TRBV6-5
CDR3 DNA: TGTGCCAGCAGTTCCACGGGGCAATTTTTCGTAGAGACCCAGTACTTC
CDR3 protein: CASSSTGQFFVETQYF

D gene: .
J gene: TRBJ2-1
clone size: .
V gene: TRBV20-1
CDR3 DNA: TGCAGTGCTAGAGATCCGGCCAGAGAGGGGTTCTTC
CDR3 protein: CSARDPAREGFF

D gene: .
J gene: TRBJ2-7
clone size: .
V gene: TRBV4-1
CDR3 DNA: TGCGCCAGCAGTGCTTCTGGGCAGCCCGAGCAGTACTTC
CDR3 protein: CASSASGQPEQYF

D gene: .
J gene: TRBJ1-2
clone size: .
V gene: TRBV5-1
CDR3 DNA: TGCGCCAGCAGCAACCCTCCAAGGGGCAGTAACTATGGCTACACCTTC
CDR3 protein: CASSNPPRGSNYGYTF

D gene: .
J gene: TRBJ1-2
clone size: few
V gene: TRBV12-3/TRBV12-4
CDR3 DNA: TGTGCCAGCAGTTTAATAGCGGGGGACTCTAACTATGGCTACACCTTC
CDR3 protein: CASSLIAGDSNYGYTF

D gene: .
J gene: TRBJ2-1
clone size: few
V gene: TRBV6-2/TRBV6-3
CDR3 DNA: TGTGCCAGCAGCCTAACTGGGGTCGGGAATGAGCAGTTCTTC
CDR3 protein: CASSLTGVGNEQFF

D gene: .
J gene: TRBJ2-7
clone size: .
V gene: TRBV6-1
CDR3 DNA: TGTGCCAGCAGTGGGACACTCTTTACCTACGAGCAGTACTTC
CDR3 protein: CASSGTLFTYEQYF

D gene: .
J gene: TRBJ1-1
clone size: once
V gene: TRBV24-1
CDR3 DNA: TGTGCCACCCACCCTGGGGGAGAAGTAACTGAAGCTTTCTTT
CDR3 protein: CATHPGGEVTEAFF

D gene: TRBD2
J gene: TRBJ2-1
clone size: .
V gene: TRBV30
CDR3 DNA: TGTGCCTCGGACTGGCTAGCGGGCCTAAATGAGCAGTTCTTC
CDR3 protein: CASDWLAGLNEQFF

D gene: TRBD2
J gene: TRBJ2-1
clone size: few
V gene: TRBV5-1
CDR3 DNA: TGCGCCAGCAGCCTAGGGACTAGCGGGAGAAAGGGTGAGCAGTTCTTC
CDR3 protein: CASSLGTSGRKGEQFF

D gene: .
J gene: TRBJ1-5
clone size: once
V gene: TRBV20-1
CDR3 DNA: TGCAGTGCCGCACGGGGGAGTCAGCCCCAGCATTTT
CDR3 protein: CSAARGSQPQHF

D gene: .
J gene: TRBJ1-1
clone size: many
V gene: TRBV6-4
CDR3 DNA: TGTGCCAGCAGTGACTCGATCTTGAGTGGTTACACTGAAGCTTTCTTT
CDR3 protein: CASSDSILSGYTEAFF

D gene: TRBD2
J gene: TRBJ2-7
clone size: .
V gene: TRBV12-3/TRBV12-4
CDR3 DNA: TGTGCCAGCAGTTTGCAACTAGCGGGGGGCTACGAGCAGTACTTC
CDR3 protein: CASSLQLAGGYEQYF

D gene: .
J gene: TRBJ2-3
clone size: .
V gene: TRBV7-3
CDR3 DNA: TGTGCCACAGCGCCCCGGTCTTTAGATACGCAGTATTTT
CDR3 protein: CATAPRSLDTQYF

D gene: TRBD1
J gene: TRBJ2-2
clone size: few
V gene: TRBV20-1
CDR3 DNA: TGCAGTGCTGGGACAGGGCGCGGCACCGGGGAGCTGTTTTTT
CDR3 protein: CSAGTGRGTGELFF

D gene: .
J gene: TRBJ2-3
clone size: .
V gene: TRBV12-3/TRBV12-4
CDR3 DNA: TGTGCCAGCAGTTTCCCCTTGGGGGCCAGCACAGATACGCAGTATTTT
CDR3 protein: CASSFPLGASTDTQYF

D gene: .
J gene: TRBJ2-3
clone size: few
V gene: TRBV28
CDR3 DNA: TGTGCCAGCAAGGGGGGGGCAGCAGATACGCAGTATTTT
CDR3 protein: CASKGGAADTQYF

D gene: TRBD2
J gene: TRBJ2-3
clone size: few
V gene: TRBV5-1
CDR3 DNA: TGCGCCAGCAGCCCCTGGACTAGCGGCACAGATACGCAGTATTTT
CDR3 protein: CASSPWTSGTDTQYF

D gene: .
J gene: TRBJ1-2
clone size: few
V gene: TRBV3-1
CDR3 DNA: TGTGCCAGCAGCCAAGCGACTAACTATGGCTACACCTTC
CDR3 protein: CASSQATNYGYTF